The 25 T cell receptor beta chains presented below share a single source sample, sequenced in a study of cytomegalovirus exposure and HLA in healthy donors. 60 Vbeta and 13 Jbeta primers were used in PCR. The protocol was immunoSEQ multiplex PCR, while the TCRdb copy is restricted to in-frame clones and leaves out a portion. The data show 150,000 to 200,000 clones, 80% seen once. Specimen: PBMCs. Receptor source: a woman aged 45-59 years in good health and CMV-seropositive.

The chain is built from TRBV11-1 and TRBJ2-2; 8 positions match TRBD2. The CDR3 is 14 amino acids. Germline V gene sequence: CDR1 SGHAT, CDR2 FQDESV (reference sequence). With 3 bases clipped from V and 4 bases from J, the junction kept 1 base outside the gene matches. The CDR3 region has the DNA TGTGCCAGCAGCTTCCGGGGGGGCACCGGGGAGCTGTTTTTT. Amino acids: CASSFRGGTGELFF.

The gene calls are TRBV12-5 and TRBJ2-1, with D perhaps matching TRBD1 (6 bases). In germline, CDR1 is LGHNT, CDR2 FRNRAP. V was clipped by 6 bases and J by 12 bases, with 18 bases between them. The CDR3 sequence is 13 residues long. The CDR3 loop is CASGDITGSGQFF. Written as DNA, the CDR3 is TGTGCTAGTGGCGATATTACAGGGTCCGGGCAGTTCTTC.

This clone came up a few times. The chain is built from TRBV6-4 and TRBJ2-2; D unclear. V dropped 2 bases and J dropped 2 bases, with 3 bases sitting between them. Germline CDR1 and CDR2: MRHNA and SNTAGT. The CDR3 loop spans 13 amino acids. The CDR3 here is CASSDLNTGELFF. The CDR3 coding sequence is TGTGCCAGCAGTGACCTTAACACCGGGGAGCTGTTTTTT.

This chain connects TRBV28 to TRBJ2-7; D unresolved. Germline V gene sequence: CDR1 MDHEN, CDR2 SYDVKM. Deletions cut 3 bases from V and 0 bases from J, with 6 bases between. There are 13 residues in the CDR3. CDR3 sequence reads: CASSFTSSYEQYF. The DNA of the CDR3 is TGTGCCAGCAGTTTTACAAGCTCCTACGAGCAGTACTTC.

The CDR3 protein is CASFHPGSKTYEQYF. DNA of the CDR3: TGTGCCAGCTTCCACCCGGGTTCTAAGACCTACGAGCAGTACTTC. V usage is TRBV18 and J usage is TRBJ2-7; D is uncertain. Per germline, CDR1 KGHSH and CDR2 LQKENI. V shed 7 bases and J shed 2 bases, with 18 bases lying between them. The CDR3 runs 15 residues.

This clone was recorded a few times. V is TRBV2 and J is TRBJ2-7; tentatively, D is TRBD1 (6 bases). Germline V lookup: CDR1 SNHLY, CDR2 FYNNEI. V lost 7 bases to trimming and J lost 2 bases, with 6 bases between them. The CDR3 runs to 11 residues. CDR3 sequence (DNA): TGTGCCAGCACAGGGGCCTACGAGCAGTACTTC. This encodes CASTGAYEQYF.

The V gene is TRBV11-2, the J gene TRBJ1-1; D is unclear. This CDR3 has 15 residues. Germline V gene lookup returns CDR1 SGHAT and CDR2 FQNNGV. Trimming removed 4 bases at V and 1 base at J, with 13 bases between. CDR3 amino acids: CASSSTRRRNTEAFF. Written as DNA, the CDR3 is TGTGCCAGCAGCTCTACTCGGCGGAGGAACACTGAAGCTTTCTTT.

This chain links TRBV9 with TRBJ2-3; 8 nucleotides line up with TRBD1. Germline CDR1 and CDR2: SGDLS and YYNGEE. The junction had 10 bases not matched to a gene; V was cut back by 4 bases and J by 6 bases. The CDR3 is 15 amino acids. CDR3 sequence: CASSSRTGSKDTQYF. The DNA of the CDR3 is TGTGCCAGCAGCTCAAGGACAGGGAGCAAGGATACGCAGTATTTT.

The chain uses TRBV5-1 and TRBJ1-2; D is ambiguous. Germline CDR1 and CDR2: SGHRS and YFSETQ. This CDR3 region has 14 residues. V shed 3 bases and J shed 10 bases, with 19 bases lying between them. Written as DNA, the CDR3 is TGCGCCAGCAGCTCAGGACTGTCTTCTATGGACTACACCTTC. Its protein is CASSSGLSSMDYTF.

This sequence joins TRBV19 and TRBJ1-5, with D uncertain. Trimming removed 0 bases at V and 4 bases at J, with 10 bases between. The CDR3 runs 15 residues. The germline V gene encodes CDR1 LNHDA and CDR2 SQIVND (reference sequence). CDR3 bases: TGTGCCAGTAGTATAGATCCTCGGGGAAATCAGCCCCAGCATTTT. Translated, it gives CASSIDPRGNQPQHF.

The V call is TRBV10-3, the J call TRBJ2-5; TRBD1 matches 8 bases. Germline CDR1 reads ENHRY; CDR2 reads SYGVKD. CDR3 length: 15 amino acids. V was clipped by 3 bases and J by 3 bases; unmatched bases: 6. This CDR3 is CAISEPVDREETQYF. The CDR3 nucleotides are TGTGCCATCAGTGAACCCGTGGACAGGGAAGAGACCCAGTACTTC.

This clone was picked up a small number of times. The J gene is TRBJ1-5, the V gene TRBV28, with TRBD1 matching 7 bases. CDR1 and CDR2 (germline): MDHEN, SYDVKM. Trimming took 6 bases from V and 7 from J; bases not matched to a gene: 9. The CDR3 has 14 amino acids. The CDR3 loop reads CASSPRQGGQPQHF. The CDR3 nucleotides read TGTGCCAGCAGCCCCAGACAGGGCGGGCAGCCCCAGCATTTT.

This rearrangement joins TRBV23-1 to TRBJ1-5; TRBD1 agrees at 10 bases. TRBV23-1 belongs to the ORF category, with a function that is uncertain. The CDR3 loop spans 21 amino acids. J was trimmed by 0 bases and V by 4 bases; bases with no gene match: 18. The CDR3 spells CASSLGTGDVLGFSSNQPQHF. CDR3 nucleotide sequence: TGCGCCAGCAGTCTAGGGACAGGGGACGTTTTGGGTTTCTCTAGCAATCAGCCCCAGCATTTT.

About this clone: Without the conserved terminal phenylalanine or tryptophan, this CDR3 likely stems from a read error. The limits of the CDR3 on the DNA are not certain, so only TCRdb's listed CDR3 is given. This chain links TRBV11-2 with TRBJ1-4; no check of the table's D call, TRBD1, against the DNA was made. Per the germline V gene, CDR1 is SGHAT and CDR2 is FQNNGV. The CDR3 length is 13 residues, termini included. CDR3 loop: CASSLQGLASFEI.

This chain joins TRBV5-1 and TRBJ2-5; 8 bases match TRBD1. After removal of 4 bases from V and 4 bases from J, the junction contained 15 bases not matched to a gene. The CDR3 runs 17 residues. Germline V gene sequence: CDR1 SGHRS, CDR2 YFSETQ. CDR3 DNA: TGCGCCAGCAGCCCAGGCCCACGGACAGGGCTAGGAGAGACCCAGTACTTC. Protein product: CASSPGPRTGLGETQYF. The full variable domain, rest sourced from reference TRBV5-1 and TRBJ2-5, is KAGVTQTPRYLIKTRGQQVTLSCSPISGHRSVSWYQQTPGQGLQFLFEYFSETQRNKGNFPGRFSGRQFSNSRSEMNVSTLELGDSALYLCASSPGPRTGLGETQYFGPGTRLLVL.

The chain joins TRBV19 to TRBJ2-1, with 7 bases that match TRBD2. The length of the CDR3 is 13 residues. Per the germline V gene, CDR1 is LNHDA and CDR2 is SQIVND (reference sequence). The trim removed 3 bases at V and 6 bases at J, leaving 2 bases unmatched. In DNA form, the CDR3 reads TGTGCCAGTAGTATTGGCGGGGGCAATGAGCAGTTCTTC. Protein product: CASSIGGGNEQFF.

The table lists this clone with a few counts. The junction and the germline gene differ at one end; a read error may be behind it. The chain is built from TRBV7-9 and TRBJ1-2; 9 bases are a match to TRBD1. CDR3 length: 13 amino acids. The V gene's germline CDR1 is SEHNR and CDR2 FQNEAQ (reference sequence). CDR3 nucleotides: TGTTCCAGCAGCTTAGGACAGGGGTATGGCTACACCTTC. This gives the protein CSSSLGQGYGYTF.

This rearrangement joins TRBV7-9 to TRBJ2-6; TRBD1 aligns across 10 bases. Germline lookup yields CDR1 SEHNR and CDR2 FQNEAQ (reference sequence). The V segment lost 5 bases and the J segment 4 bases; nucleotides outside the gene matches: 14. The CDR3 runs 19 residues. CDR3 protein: CASSVTTGGIGVGANVLTF. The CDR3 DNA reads TGTGCCAGCAGCGTGACGACAGGGGGCATAGGTGTGGGGGCCAACGTCCTGACTTTC.

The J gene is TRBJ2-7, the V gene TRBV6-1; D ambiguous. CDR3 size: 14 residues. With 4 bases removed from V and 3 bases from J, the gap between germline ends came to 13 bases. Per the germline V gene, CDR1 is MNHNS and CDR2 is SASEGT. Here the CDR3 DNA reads TGTGCCAGCAGTGGCTATCTAGGTTTCTACGAGCAGTACTTC. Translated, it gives CASSGYLGFYEQYF.

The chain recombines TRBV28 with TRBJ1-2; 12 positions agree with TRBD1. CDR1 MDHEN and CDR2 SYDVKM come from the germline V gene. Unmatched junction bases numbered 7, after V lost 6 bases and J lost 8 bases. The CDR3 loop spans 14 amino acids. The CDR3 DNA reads TGTGCCAGCAGCCGGGACAGGGGGCGGTGGGGCTACACCTTC. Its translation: CASSRDRGRWGYTF.

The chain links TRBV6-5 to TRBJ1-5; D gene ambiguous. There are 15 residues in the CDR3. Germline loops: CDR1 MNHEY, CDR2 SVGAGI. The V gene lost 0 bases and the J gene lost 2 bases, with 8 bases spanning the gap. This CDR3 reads CASSYSVRGNQPQHF. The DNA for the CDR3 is TGTGCCAGCAGTTACTCTGTGAGGGGCAATCAGCCCCAGCATTTT.

CDR3 loop: CASSKTGSFYEQYF. The CDR3 coding sequence is TGTGCCAGCAGTAAGACAGGGTCCTTCTACGAGCAGTACTTC. The rearrangement links TRBV6-5 to TRBJ2-7; 7 positions agree with TRBD1. The CDR3 extends over 14 amino acids. CDR1 and CDR2 (germline): MNHEY, SVGAGI. V was clipped by 5 bases and J by 3 bases; unmatched bases: 7.

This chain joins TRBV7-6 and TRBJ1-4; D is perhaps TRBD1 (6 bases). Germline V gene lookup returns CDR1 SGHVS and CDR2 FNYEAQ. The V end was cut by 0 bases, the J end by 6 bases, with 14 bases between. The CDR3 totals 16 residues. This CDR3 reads CASSLARGGLDEKLFF. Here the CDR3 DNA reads TGTGCCAGCAGCTTAGCGCGCGGGGGGCTTGATGAAAAACTGTTTTTT.

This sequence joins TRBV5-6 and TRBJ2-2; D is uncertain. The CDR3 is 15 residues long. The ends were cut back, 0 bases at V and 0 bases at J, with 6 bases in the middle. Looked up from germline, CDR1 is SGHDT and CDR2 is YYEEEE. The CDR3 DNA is TGTGCCAGCAGCTTGGGAAGCCCGAACACCGGGGAGCTGTTTTTT. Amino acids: CASSLGSPNTGELFF.

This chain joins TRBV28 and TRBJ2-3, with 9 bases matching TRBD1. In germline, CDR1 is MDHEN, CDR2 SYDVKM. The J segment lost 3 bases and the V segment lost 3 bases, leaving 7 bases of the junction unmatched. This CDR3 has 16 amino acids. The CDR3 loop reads CASSFSSQGATDTQYF. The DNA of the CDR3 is TGTGCCAGCAGTTTTTCATCACAGGGGGCAACAGATACGCAGTATTTT.